A selection of T cell receptor beta chains follows, all from one sample in a study of post-analysis software for immune sequencing data. One entry per CDR3 protein results from TCRdb running MiXCR on the PCR reads. The sample has 170,000 or so distinct CDR3 sequences, approximately 30% seen once. The specimen was blood. The receptors stem from a girl aged 10-17 years with multiple sclerosis. The CDR3 runs from the conserved cysteine through the conserved F or W. The D gene is left open where the match is weak. Clone size is given for some rows only: seen once, a few or many times, or a class if the clone is expanded.

J: TRBJ2-1; size: few; V: TRBV6-1; D: TRBD2; CDR3: CASRTPTSGRVNEQFF; DNA: TGTGCCAGCAGGACCCCAACTAGCGGGAGAGTGAATGAGCAGTTCTTC
J: TRBJ1-2; size: .; V: TRBV27; D: TRBD1; CDR3: CASASGQGHSGYTF; DNA: TGTGCCAGCGCCTCGGGACAGGGTCATTCTGGCTACACCTTC
J: TRBJ2-1; size: many; V: TRBV6-5; D: .; CDR3: CASKGRSYNEQFF; DNA: TGTGCCAGCAAGGGACGATCCTACAATGAGCAGTTCTTC
J: TRBJ2-1; size: many; V: TRBV12-3/TRBV12-4; D: TRBD2; CDR3: CASSYRREGLNEQFF; DNA: TGTGCCAGCAGTTACAGGAGGGAGGGCCTAAATGAGCAGTTCTTC
J: TRBJ2-7; size: few; V: TRBV10-1; D: TRBD1; CDR3: CASSESTQDRPQYF; DNA: TGCGCCAGCAGTGAGTCGACTCAGGACAGGCCCCAGTACTTC
J: TRBJ1-5; size: many; V: TRBV28; D: .; CDR3: CASSPGQWDNQPQHF; DNA: TGTGCCAGCAGTCCTGGACAGTGGGACAATCAGCCCCAGCATTTT
J: TRBJ1-6; size: .; V: TRBV7-3; D: .; CDR3: CASGTPGGGKFFGPGTPLHF; DNA: .
J: TRBJ2-5; size: many; V: TRBV6-5; D: .; CDR3: CASSYRETQYF; DNA: TGTGCCAGCAGTTACCGGGAGACCCAGTACTTC
J: TRBJ1-1; size: .; V: TRBV6-6; D: .; CDR3: CASSPLLNSRAAEAFF; DNA: TGTGCCAGCAGCCCCCTACTGAATAGCAGGGCAGCTGAAGCTTTCTTT
J: TRBJ1-1; size: few; V: TRBV18; D: .; CDR3: CASSPQNMNTEAFF; DNA: TGTGCCAGCTCACCACAGAATATGAACACTGAAGCTTTCTTT
J: TRBJ2-7; size: many; V: TRBV7-9; D: .; CDR3: CASSLKVGDATGTEQYF; DNA: TGTGCCAGCAGCTTAAAAGTGGGGGACGCAACCGGGACCGAGCAGTACTTC
J: TRBJ2-7; size: .; V: TRBV29-1; D: .; CDR3: CSVEEGLFEYF; DNA: TGCAGCGTTGAAGAGGGGCTATTTGAGTACTTC
J: TRBJ2-3; size: .; V: TRBV28; D: .; CDR3: CASSDEGGTDTQYF; DNA: TGTGCCAGCAGTGACGAGGGGGGCACAGATACGCAGTATTTT
J: TRBJ1-2; size: .; V: TRBV20-1; D: .; CDR3: CSALAATNYGYTF; DNA: TGCAGTGCTCTCGCGGCGACCAACTATGGCTACACCTTC
J: TRBJ1-2; size: .; V: TRBV28; D: .; CDR3: CASTLAGSGDGYTF; DNA: TGTGCCAGCACTCTGGCCGGGTCAGGGGATGGCTACACCTTC
J: TRBJ1-6; size: few; V: TRBV12-3/TRBV12-4; D: .; CDR3: CASSPRGGANSPLHF; DNA: TGTGCCAGCAGTCCCCGCGGGGGGGCGAATTCACCCCTCCACTTT
J: TRBJ2-4; size: many; V: TRBV29-1; D: .; CDR3: CSVVGQATLAKNIQYF; DNA: TGCAGCGTTGTTGGACAAGCGACTTTAGCCAAAAACATTCAGTACTTC
J: TRBJ2-7; size: .; V: TRBV27; D: .; CDR3: CACSLAGSYEQYF; DNA: TGTGCCTGCAGTTTGGCAGGTTCCTACGAGCAGTACTTC
J: TRBJ1-2; size: many; V: TRBV6-6; D: TRBD1; CDR3: CASSYTNRGGGYGYTF; DNA: TGTGCCAGCAGTTACACAAACAGGGGAGGAGGCTATGGCTACACCTTC
J: TRBJ2-3; size: .; V: TRBV11-2; D: .; CDR3: CASSLVQGPYLLTDTQYF; DNA: TGTGCCAGCAGCTTAGTACAGGGACCATACCTGCTCACAGATACGCAGTATTTT
J: TRBJ2-1; size: many; V: TRBV20-1; D: .; CDR3: CSAGSIDHVSYNEQFF; DNA: TGCAGTGCCGGCAGCATCGATCATGTCTCCTACAATGAGCAGTTCTTC
J: TRBJ2-7; size: many; V: TRBV15; D: .; CDR3: CATSRGLAIEQYF; DNA: TGTGCCACCAGCAGAGGCCTAGCTATCGAGCAGTACTTC
J: TRBJ1-3; size: .; V: TRBV18; D: .; CDR3: CASSPPGAGNTVYF; DNA: TGTGCCAGCTCACCTCCAGGAGCTGGAAACACCGTATATTTT
J: TRBJ1-6; size: many; V: TRBV27; D: .; CDR3: CASSPAEDSPLHF; DNA: TGTGCCAGCAGTCCCGCCGAGGATTCACCCCTCCACTTT
J: TRBJ1-2; size: once; V: TRBV6-5; D: .; CDR3: CASRMDRGAYGYTF; DNA: TGTGCCAGCAGGATGGACCGGGGGGCCTATGGCTACACCTTC
J: TRBJ2-4; size: few; V: TRBV7-8; D: .; CDR3: CASSFFSVGGGENIQYF; DNA: TGTGCCAGCAGCTTTTTTTCTGTGGGGGGCGGAGAAAACATTCAGTACTTC
J: TRBJ1-4; size: few; V: TRBV6-5; D: TRBD1; CDR3: CASSYRFPGQGNEKLFF; DNA: TGTGCCAGCAGTTACCGTTTCCCGGGACAGGGGAATGAAAAACTGTTTTTT
J: TRBJ2-7; size: .; V: TRBV20-1; D: .; CDR3: CSAREHIIYNEQYF; DNA: TGCAGTGCTAGAGAACATATAATTTACAACGAGCAGTACTTC
J: TRBJ2-3; size: many; V: TRBV6-6; D: TRBD1; CDR3: CASRPTGTATDTQYF; DNA: TGTGCCAGCAGACCTACCGGGACAGCCACAGATACGCAGTATTTT
J: TRBJ1-5; size: few; V: TRBV6-6; D: .; CDR3: CASSLTLKDSNQPQHF; DNA: TGTGCCAGCAGTCTAACCTTAAAGGACAGCAATCAGCCCCAGCATTTT
J: TRBJ2-7; size: .; V: TRBV28; D: TRBD2; CDR3: CASSLFLAEHYEQYF; DNA: TGTGCCAGCAGTTTATTTCTAGCGGAGCACTACGAGCAGTACTTC
J: TRBJ2-1; size: many; V: TRBV4-1; D: .; CDR3: CASSLKRSVGEQFF; DNA: TGCGCCAGCAGCCTCAAGAGGTCGGTGGGTGAGCAGTTCTTC
J: TRBJ1-4; size: few; V: TRBV7-8; D: .; CDR3: CASSLTGAREEKLFF; DNA: TGTGCCAGCAGCTTAACGGGGGCACGTGAGGAAAAACTGTTTTTT
J: TRBJ1-4; size: many; V: TRBV29-1; D: .; CDR3: CSVRKALNEKLFF; DNA: TGCAGCGTTCGGAAGGCCCTGAATGAAAAACTGTTTTTT
J: TRBJ2-7; size: .; V: TRBV5-4; D: TRBD2; CDR3: CASSFIGLAPYKQYF; DNA: TGTGCCAGCAGCTTCATAGGACTAGCGCCTTACAAGCAGTACTTC
J: TRBJ2-3; size: .; V: TRBV12-3/TRBV12-4; D: .; CDR3: CASSLYGDTQCF; DNA: TGTGCCAGCAGTTTATATGGGGATACGCAGTGTTTT
J: TRBJ2-3; size: few; V: TRBV7-9; D: TRBD2; CDR3: CASSLPQGSGSADTQYF; DNA: TGTGCCAGCAGCCTCCCGCAGGGTAGCGGGAGTGCAGATACGCAGTATTTT
J: TRBJ1-5; size: few; V: TRBV28; D: .; CDR3: CASGFRGNQPQHF; DNA: TGTGCCAGCGGTTTCAGGGGCAATCAGCCCCAGCATTTT
J: TRBJ2-7; size: .; V: TRBV10-3; D: TRBD2; CDR3: CAISGPRTSGTPNEQYF; DNA: TGTGCCATCAGTGGTCCCCGGACTAGCGGGACCCCCAATGAGCAGTACTTC
J: TRBJ2-7; size: many; V: TRBV7-9; D: .; CDR3: CASSLRPYEQYF; DNA: TGTGCCAGCAGCTTGCGACCCTACGAGCAGTACTTC
J: TRBJ1-2; size: many; V: TRBV20-1; D: TRBD1; CDR3: CSARVGWGQGTANYGYTF; DNA: TGCAGTGCTAGAGTGGGATGGGGCCAAGGGACAGCTAACTATGGCTACACCTTC
J: TRBJ1-1; size: .; V: TRBV6-5; D: .; CDR3: CASIQLTGSDREAFF; DNA: TGTGCCAGCATCCAATTGACAGGATCGGATCGTGAAGCTTTCTTT
J: TRBJ2-6; size: .; V: TRBV7-2; D: .; CDR3: CASSSTEFHSGANVLTF; DNA: TGTGCCAGCAGCTCCACCGAGTTTCACTCTGGGGCCAACGTCCTGACTTTC
J: TRBJ1-2; size: .; V: TRBV12-3/TRBV12-4; D: TRBD1; CDR3: CASTDGQDYYGHTF; DNA: TGTGCCAGCACCGATGGACAGGACTACTATGGCCACACCTTC
J: TRBJ2-7; size: .; V: TRBV27; D: .; CDR3: CASSTPGSPVVEQYF; DNA: TGTGCCAGCAGTACGCCCGGGTCCCCCGTTGTGGAGCAGTACTTC
J: TRBJ2-6; size: few; V: TRBV3-1; D: TRBD1; CDR3: CASSQARGRISSGANVLTF; DNA: TGTGCCAGCAGCCAAGCCAGGGGGCGCATAAGCTCTGGGGCCAACGTCCTGACTTTC
J: TRBJ1-2; size: many; V: TRBV7-8; D: .; CDR3: CASSLAQLGVGYGYTF; DNA: TGTGCCAGCAGCTTAGCGCAGCTGGGGGTAGGCTATGGCTACACCTTC
J: TRBJ2-5; size: .; V: TRBV5-1; D: .; CDR3: CASGESVQETQYF; DNA: TGCGCCAGCGGCGAATCGGTCCAAGAGACCCAGTACTTC
J: TRBJ2-7; size: many; V: TRBV6-5; D: .; CDR3: CASSQSKGGYEQYF; DNA: TGTGCCAGCAGCCAAAGTAAGGGCGGCTACGAGCAGTACTTC
J: TRBJ2-1; size: many; V: TRBV29-1; D: .; CDR3: CSVEDPLTGDNEQFF; DNA: TGCAGCGTTGAAGATCCTCTCACGGGTGACAATGAGCAGTTCTTC
J: TRBJ2-7; size: once; V: TRBV18; D: .; CDR3: CASSPGELYEQYF; DNA: TGTGCCAGCTCACCGGGGGAACTCTACGAGCAGTACTTC
J: TRBJ2-7; size: many; V: TRBV5-1; D: .; CDR3: CASSLFGDYEQYF; DNA: TGCGCCAGCAGCTTGTTCGGGGACTACGAGCAGTACTTC
J: TRBJ2-1; size: many; V: TRBV5-1; D: .; CDR3: CASSPGWTASYNEQFF; DNA: TGCGCCAGCAGCCCGGGCTGGACCGCTTCATACAATGAGCAGTTCTTC
J: TRBJ2-4; size: once; V: TRBV7-9; D: .; CDR3: CACSLSLGDKNIQYF; DNA: TGTGCCTGCAGCTTAAGTCTGGGAGACAAAAACATTCAGTACTTC
J: TRBJ2-7; size: .; V: TRBV11-2; D: TRBD1; CDR3: CASSWSGTGGEQYF; DNA: TGTGCCAGCAGCTGGTCCGGGACAGGGGGGGAGCAGTACTTC